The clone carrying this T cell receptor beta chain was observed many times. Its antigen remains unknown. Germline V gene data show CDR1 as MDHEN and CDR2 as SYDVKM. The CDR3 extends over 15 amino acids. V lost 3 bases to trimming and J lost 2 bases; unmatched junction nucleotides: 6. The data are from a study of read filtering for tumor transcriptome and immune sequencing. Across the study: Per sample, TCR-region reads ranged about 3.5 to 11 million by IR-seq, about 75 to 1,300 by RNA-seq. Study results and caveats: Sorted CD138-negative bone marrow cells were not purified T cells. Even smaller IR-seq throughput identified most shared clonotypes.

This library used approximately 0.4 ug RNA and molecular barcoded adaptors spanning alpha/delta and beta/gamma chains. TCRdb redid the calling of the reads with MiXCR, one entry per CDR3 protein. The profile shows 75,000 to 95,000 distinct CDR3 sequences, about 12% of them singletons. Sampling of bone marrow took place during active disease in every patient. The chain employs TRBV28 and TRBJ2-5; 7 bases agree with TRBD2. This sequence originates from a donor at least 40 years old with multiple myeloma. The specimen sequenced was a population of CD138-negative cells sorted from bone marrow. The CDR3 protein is CASSLGGGGQETQYF. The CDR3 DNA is TGTGCCAGCAGTTTGGGGGGGGGAGGTCAAGAGACCCAGTACTTC.